This TCR beta chain emerged from a study of brain T cells in children with intractable seizures. Study findings and constraints: HCMV serostatus was not known, and viral specificity came from CDR3 similarity only.

With respect to this clone: The antigen is unknown.

Using immunoSEQ multiplex PCR, the repertoire was profiled, and TCRdb retains in-frame clones only, with some absent. The sample comprises about 22,000 clones, around 94% of which are singletons, and around 6% rests with the top ten. Germline loops: CDR1 MNHEY, CDR2 SMNVEV (reference sequence). The CDR3 covers 15 residues. The V end lost 5 bases, the J end lost 6 bases, and 16 bases lay between the germline ends. The chain has TRBV27 and TRBJ2-2; no firm D call. This specimen was peripheral blood, taken at surgery. This receptor was obtained from a boy aged 10-17 years with focal cortical dysplasia and intractable seizures. The CDR3 DNA reads TGTGCCAGCAGTCCCGGGCCTGGCGGTGCCGGGGAGCTGTTTTTT. Encoded protein: CASSPGPGGAGELFF.